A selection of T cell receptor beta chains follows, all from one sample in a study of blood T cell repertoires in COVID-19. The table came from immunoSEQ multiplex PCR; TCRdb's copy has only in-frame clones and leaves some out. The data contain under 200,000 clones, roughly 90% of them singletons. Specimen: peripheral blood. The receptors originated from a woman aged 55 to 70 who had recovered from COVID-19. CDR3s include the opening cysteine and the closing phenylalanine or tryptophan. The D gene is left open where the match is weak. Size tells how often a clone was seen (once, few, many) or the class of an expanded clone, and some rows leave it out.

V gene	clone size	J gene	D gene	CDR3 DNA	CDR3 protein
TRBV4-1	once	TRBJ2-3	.	TGCGCCAGCAGCCAAAACCCCCTAGGAGGGGCGACCACAGATACGCAGTATTTT	CASSQNPLGGATTDTQYF
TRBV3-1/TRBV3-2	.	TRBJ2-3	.	TGTGCCAGCAGCCAAATCGCGGCAGATACGCAGTATTTT	CASSQIAADTQYF
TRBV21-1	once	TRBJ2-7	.	TGTGCCAGCACCTCCTCTCTGACAGGGCTCTACGAGCAGTACTTC	CASTSSLTGLYEQYF
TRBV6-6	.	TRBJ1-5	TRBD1	TGTGCCAGCAGTCTGACCGGGACAGCGTATAGCAATCAGCCCCAGCATTTT	CASSLTGTAYSNQPQHF
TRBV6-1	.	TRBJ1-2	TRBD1	TGTGCCAGCAGTGAAGCGGGACAGGGGGCCCATGGCTACACCTTC	CASSEAGQGAHGYTF
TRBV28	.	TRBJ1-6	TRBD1	TGTGCCAGCAGTATCGCGGGACAGGGAGGCAATTCACCCCTCCACTTT	CASSIAGQGGNSPLHF
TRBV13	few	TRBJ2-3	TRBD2	TGTGCCAGCAGCCTCGGACTAGCGGGGCACACAGATACGCAGTATTTT	CASSLGLAGHTDTQYF
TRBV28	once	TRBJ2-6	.	TGTGCCAGCAGTCCTGCAGGGGACCCTGGGGCCAACGTCCTGACTTTC	CASSPAGDPGANVLTF
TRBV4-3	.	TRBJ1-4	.	TGCGCCAGCAGCCAGGCGGTGAGCGGTAATGAAAAACTGTTTTTT	CASSQAVSGNEKLFF
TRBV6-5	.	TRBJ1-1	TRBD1	TGTGCCAGCAGTCGACAGGGGGCTGGCTTGACTGAAGCTTTCTTT	CASSRQGAGLTEAFF
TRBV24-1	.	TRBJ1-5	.	TGTGCCACCAGTGATTCGAGAGGGGGTAGCAATCAGCCCCAGCATTTT	CATSDSRGGSNQPQHF
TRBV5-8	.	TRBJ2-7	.	TGTGCCAGCACCCGGGGGGCTGCTCGCTACGAGCAGTACTTC	CASTRGAARYEQYF
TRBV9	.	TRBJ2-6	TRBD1	TGTGCCAGCAGCGACCCGACAGGGGGCGCTGGGGCCAACGTCCTGACTTTC	CASSDPTGGAGANVLTF
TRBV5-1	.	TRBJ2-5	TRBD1	TGCGCCAGCAGCCCCCCCTCGACAGGGGGAGAGACCCAGTACTTC	CASSPPSTGGETQYF
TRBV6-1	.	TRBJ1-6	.	TGTGCCAGCAGTGAACAGGGCGGTTCACCCCTCCACTTT	CASSEQGGSPLHF
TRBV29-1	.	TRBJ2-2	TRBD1	TGCAGCGTTGGGTCTATCGGGACAGGCGCAAGCAGGGAGCTGTTTTTT	CSVGSIGTGASRELFF
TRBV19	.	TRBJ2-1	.	TGTGCCAGTAGTATCGGGTATGGGGAGCAGTTCTTC	CASSIGYGEQFF
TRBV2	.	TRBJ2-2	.	TGTGCCAGCACCAGCACCGGGGAGCTGTTTTTT	CASTSTGELFF
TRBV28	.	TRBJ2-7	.	TGTGCCTCGATGGGGGCTCTAAGCTCCTACGAGCAGTACTTC	CASMGALSSYEQYF
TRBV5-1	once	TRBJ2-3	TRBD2	TGCGCCAGCAGCATGCAGGGACTAGCGGATGGGACAGATACGCAGTATTTT	CASSMQGLADGTDTQYF
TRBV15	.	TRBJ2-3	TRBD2	TGTGCCACCAGCAGCGGCCTAGCGGGGGGGGCAGATACGCAGTATTTT	CATSSGLAGGADTQYF
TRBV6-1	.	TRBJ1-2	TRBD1	TGTGCCAGCAGTGATCGACAGGGCATGGGCTACACCTTC	CASSDRQGMGYTF
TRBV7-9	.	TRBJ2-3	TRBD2	TGTGCCAGCAGCTTGGGGGGGACAGATACGCAGTATTTT	CASSLGGTDTQYF
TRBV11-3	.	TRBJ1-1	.	TGTGCCAGCAGCTTAGAATGGAGAGGAGGGTTCACTGAAGCTTTCTTT	CASSLEWRGGFTEAFF
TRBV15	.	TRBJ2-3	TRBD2	TGTGCCACCAGCAGAGTCCCCAGACTAGCGGGGAACACAGATACGCAGTATTTT	CATSRVPRLAGNTDTQYF
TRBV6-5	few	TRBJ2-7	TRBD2	TGTGCCAGCAGTAAGGGACTAGTCCCCTACGAGCAGTACTTC	CASSKGLVPYEQYF